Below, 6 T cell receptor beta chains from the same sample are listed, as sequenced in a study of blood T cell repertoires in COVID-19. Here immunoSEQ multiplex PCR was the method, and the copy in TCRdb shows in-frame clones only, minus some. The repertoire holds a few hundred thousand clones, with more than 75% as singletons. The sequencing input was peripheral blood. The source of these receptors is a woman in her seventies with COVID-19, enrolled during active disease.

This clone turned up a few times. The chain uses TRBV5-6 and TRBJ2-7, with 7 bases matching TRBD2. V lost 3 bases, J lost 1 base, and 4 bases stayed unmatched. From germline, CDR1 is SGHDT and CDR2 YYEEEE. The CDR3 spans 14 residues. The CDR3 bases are TGTGCCAGCAGCTCCTCTAGCGGATCCTACGAGCAGTACTTC. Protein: CASSSSSGSYEQYF.

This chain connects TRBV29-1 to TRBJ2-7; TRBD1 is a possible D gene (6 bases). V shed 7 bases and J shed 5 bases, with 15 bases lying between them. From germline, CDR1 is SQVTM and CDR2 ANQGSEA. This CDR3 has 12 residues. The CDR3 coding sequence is TGCAGCGGGGGTCAGGGGAATAACGAGCAGTACTTC. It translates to CSGGQGNNEQYF.

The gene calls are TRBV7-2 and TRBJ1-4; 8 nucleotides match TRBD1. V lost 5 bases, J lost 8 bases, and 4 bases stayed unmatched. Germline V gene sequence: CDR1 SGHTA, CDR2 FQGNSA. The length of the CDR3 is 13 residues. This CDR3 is CASSRDRGEKLFF. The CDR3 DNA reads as TGTGCCAGCAGCCGAGACAGGGGAGAAAAACTGTTTTTT.

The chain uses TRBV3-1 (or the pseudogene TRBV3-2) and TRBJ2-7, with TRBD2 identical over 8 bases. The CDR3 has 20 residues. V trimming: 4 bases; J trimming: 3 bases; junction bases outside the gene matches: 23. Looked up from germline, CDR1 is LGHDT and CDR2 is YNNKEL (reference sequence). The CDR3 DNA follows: TGTGCCAGCAGCCCCTTGAGGAGGGAGCGGGAGTTAGGTTTCGGCTACGAGCAGTACTTC. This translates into CASSPLRRERELGFGYEQYF.

DNA of the CDR3: TGTGCCAGCAGCTCACAAGGGCCAGGGTATGGCTACACCTTC. Its translation: CASSSQGPGYGYTF. V is TRBV7-2 and J is TRBJ1-2; D possibly corresponds to TRBD1 (5 bases). The germline V and J ends were trimmed by 4 bases and 5 bases, with 14 bases remaining between them. CDR3 length equals 14 residues. The V gene's germline CDR1 is SGHTA and CDR2 FQGNSA.

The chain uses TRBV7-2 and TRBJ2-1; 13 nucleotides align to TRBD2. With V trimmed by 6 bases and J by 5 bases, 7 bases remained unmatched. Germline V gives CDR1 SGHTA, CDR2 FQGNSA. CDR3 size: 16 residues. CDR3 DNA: TGTGCCAGCAGATCACCGGGGACTAGCGGGAACAATGAGCAGTTCTTC. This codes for CASRSPGTSGNNEQFF.